This TCR beta chain was sequenced during a study of CD8 T cells in ankylosing spondylitis. Study results and limitations: Typical of ankylosing spondylitis blood, it appeared, was a TCR beta motif of several highly homologous variants.

One entry per CDR3 protein results from TCRdb running MiXCR on the 5' RACE reads. Altogether 250,000 to 300,000 distinct CDR3 sequences are present, 18% being singletons, with the ten largest covering around 30%. This clonotype has more than one count but fewer than ten. As yet, its antigen is unknown. V was cut by 7 bases and J by 3 bases, with 6 bases left in between. Looked up from germline, CDR1 is SGDLS and CDR2 is YYNGEE. The CDR3 totals 11 residues. The sequenced sample consisted of blood, either unsorted or a sorted T cell fraction (not recorded which). The rearrangement uses TRBV9 and TRBJ2-3; D not resolved. The TCR originated in a male donor with ankylosing spondylitis or in good health (not recorded which). DNA for the CDR3: TGTGCCAGCGGAGAGACAGATACGCAGTATTTT. This sequence encodes CASGETDTQYF. Together with reference TRBV9 and TRBJ2-3, the CDR3 gives the full variable domain: DSGVTQTPKHLITATGQRVTLRCSPRSGDLSVYWYQQSLDQGLQFLIQYYNGEERAKGNILERFSAQQFPDLHSELNLSSLELGDSALYFCASGETDTQYFGPGTRLTVL.